Shown below are 6 T cell receptor beta chains from a single sample sequenced in a study of human T cells and chemical hapten exposure. The time point: patch test 3, about 24 weeks after DPC sensitization. The sample's treatment: therapeutic diphenylcyclopropenone sensitization with weekly scalp DPC. TCRdb reanalysed the RACE reads using MiXCR and keeps one entry per CDR3 protein. Altogether over 100,000 distinct CDR3 sequences are present, around 11% being singletons, with the ten largest covering under 2.5%. The sample here was whole blood, taken in connection with sensitization to the hapten diphenylcyclopropenone (DPC). The receptors were sampled from a woman in her fifties or sixties with alopecia areata. Some clones in this sample may be carry-over from other donors' samples.

This clonotype was detected ten times or more. A junction boundary mismatches the germline segment, possibly from a read error. The chain employs TRBV29-1 and TRBJ2-1; 7 positions agree with TRBD1. The CDR3 runs to 9 residues. In germline, CDR1 is SQVTM, CDR2 ANQGSEA. In DNA, the CDR3 is TGCAGCGCATCGGGACAGAATCCCTTC. Translating it yields CSASGQNPF.

The sample holds a few counts of this clonotype. The genes are TRBV7-2 and TRBJ2-1; TRBD2 is a possible D gene (6 bases). This CDR3 is built from 14 residues. Trimming shortened V by 1 base and J by 6 bases, and 10 bases separated the two germline ends. Germline loops: CDR1 SGHTA, CDR2 FQGNSA. CDR3 amino acids: CASSLVGTPNEQFF. The CDR3 nucleotides are TGTGCCAGCAGCTTAGTCGGGACTCCCAATGAGCAGTTCTTC.

V is TRBV2 and J is TRBJ1-1; no definite D call. V was cut by 1 base and J by 3 bases, with 6 bases left in between. The CDR3 is 13 amino acids. The germline V gene encodes CDR1 SNHLY and CDR2 FYNNEI. CDR3 region: CASSEEVDTEAFF. The CDR3 DNA is TGTGCCAGCAGTGAAGAAGTCGACACTGAAGCTTTCTTT. Drawing the rest from reference TRBV2 and TRBJ1-1, the complete variable domain is EPEVTQTPSHQVTQMGQEVILRCVPISNHLYFYWYRQILGQKVEFLVSFYNNEISEKSEIFDDQFSVERPDGSNFTLKIRSTKLEDSAMYFCASSEEVDTEAFFGQGTRLTVV.

This clonotype has a handful of counts. J is TRBJ2-4 and V is TRBV7-8; D gene unclear. CDR3 size: 13 residues. Germline CDR1 and CDR2: SGHVS and FQNEAQ. The V gene lost 1 base and the J gene lost 6 bases, with 7 bases spanning the gap. The CDR3 sequence is CASSLGQLNIQYF. CDR3 bases: TGTGCCAGCAGCTTAGGCCAGCTAAACATTCAGTACTTC.

The chain recombines TRBV20-1 with TRBJ1-5; possibly TRBD1 for D (6 bases). With 3 bases removed from V and 7 bases from J, the gap between germline ends came to 25 bases. Germline-derived CDR1 and CDR2 are DFQATT and SNEGSKA (reference sequence). The CDR3 runs to 17 residues. CDR3 loop: CSASSIEGGPVMQPQHF. In DNA form, the CDR3 reads TGCAGTGCTAGTTCCATTGAGGGGGGGCCCGTTATGCAGCCCCAGCATTTT.

The table lists this clonotype with a few counts. The genes are TRBV20-1 and TRBJ2-1; 10 bases fit TRBD2. V trimming: 2 bases; J trimming: 8 bases; junction bases outside the gene matches: 9. The CDR3 has 15 amino acids. From germline, CDR1 is DFQATT and CDR2 SNEGSKA (reference sequence). Here the CDR3 reads CSARLPSGSIYEQFF. The CDR3 DNA is TGCAGTGCTAGACTCCCTAGCGGGAGTATCTATGAGCAGTTCTTC.